A selection of T cell receptor beta chains follows, all from one sample in a study of vaccination and CD4 T cells after COVID-19. From the PCR reads, TCRdb called clonotypes with MiXCR, one entry per CDR3 protein. Of 14,000 or so distinct CDR3 sequences in the sample, roughly 54% are singletons; the top ten hold approximately 8.4%. Their antigen targets remain unknown. This specimen was CD4+ T cells from blood, cultured in vitro, taken before SARS-CoV-2 vaccination. The source is a human donor who had recovered from COVID-19. Each CDR3 is given with its conserved first and last residue. A D gene is named only where the DNA matches it firmly. Not every row has a clone size; where given, it reads once, few, many or a size class.

TRBD2	TRBJ2-2	TRBV24-1	few	CATSTSGSNTGELFF	TGTGCCACCAGTACTAGCGGGAGTAACACCGGGGAGCTGTTTTTT
.	TRBJ2-7	TRBV20-1	once	CSARDPNPGRYEQYF	TGCAGTGCTAGAGATCCCAATCCAGGGCGATACGAGCAGTACTTC
.	TRBJ2-5	TRBV6-2/TRBV6-3	few	CASRWAGQETQYF	TGTGCCAGCAGGTGGGCGGGACAAGAGACCCAGTACTTC
.	TRBJ1-1	TRBV10-3	few	CAISESRTVNTEAFF	TGTGCCATCAGTGAGTCTAGGACAGTGAACACTGAAGCTTTCTTT
.	TRBJ2-3	TRBV11-3	.	CASSLVIGADLTDTQYF	TGTGCCAGCAGCTTAGTGATCGGGGCGGACCTCACAGATACGCAGTATTTT
TRBD1	TRBJ1-2	TRBV6-1	.	CASSTRQGVGYTF	TGTGCCAGCAGTACCCGACAGGGTGTCGGCTACACCTTC
TRBD1	TRBJ1-2	TRBV7-9	.	CASSLVGTGGAYGYTF	TGTGCCAGCAGCTTAGTGGGGACAGGGGGCGCGTATGGCTACACCTTC
.	TRBJ2-1	TRBV27	.	CASSPETGYFNEQFF	TGTGCCAGCAGTCCGGAGACAGGTTACTTCAATGAGCAGTTCTTC
TRBD1	TRBJ1-1	TRBV20-1	.	CSASTRGPTEAFF	TGCAGTGCTAGTACCAGGGGGCCCACTGAAGCTTTCTTT
TRBD1	TRBJ2-5	TRBV7-6	.	CASSPSVTGGEETQYF	TGTGCCAGCAGCCCTTCAGTGACAGGGGGGGAAGAGACCCAGTACTTC
.	TRBJ1-1	TRBV6-1	.	CASSEATGNTEAFF	TGTGCCAGCAGTGAAGCGACGGGAAACACTGAAGCTTTCTTT
.	TRBJ1-5	TRBV7-2	few	CASSLGSAYSNQPQHF	TGTGCCAGCAGCCTTGGGTCAGCTTATAGCAATCAGCCCCAGCATTTT
TRBD2	TRBJ2-1	TRBV20-1	.	CSASRGLAGNNEQFF	TGCAGTGCTAGTCGGGGACTAGCGGGTAACAATGAGCAGTTCTTC
.	TRBJ1-2	TRBV11-2	.	CASSLDNSLDYGYTF	TGTGCCAGCAGCTTAGATAACAGTCTAGACTATGGCTACACCTTC
.	TRBJ1-1	TRBV28	.	CASSLVQKNTEAFF	TGTGCCAGCAGTTTAGTACAGAAGAACACTGAAGCTTTCTTT
.	TRBJ1-2	TRBV6-2/TRBV6-3	.	CASSYERFGYTF	TGTGCCAGCAGCTACGAGCGTTTCGGCTACACCTTC
.	TRBJ1-3	TRBV30	.	CAWSSTPTSGNTIYF	TGTGCCTGGAGTTCCACCCCAACCTCTGGAAACACCATATATTTT